This T cell receptor (beta chain) was documented in a study of blood T cell repertoires in COVID-19 (dated by TCRdb to 2020 to 2021). In terms of the full investigation: Samples covering the acute and convalescent phases of COVID-19 were provided by collaborators in the United States, Italy and Spain. The prospective study material was composed of cDNA or gDNA derived from T cells, B-cell-depleted T cells, or PBMCs. Subjects who had been exposed to COVID-19, were actively infected with it, or had recovered from it provided the deeply sampled blood TCRbeta repertoires that made up the dataset. The repertoires were released in a freely available public database intended as a resource for research on the immune response to SARS-CoV-2. Samples came from the ongoing ImmuneRACE study (first 160 participants) plus 1,254 subjects from 6 global collaborators. A de-identified subject ID, COVID-19 status, age in years and sex were almost always included in the sample metadata. HLA class I and class II types, where available, came from metadata supplied by the sample provider rather than from assay-based typing. Overall study results and their limits: The amount of clinical and demographic metadata varied by source and participant and was provided uncurated.

The immunoSEQ Assay, a bias-controlled multiplex PCR, was used to amplify TCRbeta CDR3 regions from genomic DNA. The original pipeline was this. Within the assay, amplification of reference gene primers was used to estimate how many nucleated cells each sample contained. To quantify the absolute abundance of each unique TCRbeta CDR3 rearrangement, sequence reads were collapsed and filtered. For each sample, productive Simpson clonality was calculated as the square root of Simpson's diversity index over productive rearrangements. Not all clones reach the TCRdb copy of this immuneACCESS table, which keeps in-frame sequences only. Checked studies attribute under half of the gap to unresolved V genes and leave the rest unexplained. V and J calls and clone size come straight from that table; D and trimming were deduced from the DNA. The sample has 200,000 or so clones on record, 80% to 85% of them singletons. Together, the top ten hold roughly 5% of the sample.

Sequences MDHEN (CDR1) and SYDVKM (CDR2) are obtained from the germline V gene. The CDR3 measures 16 amino acids from cysteine to phenylalanine. Only the CDR3 region is kept as DNA, spanning 48 bases read in frame from base 1. Trimming at the junction amounts to 2 bases on V and 4 bases on J, and the germline ends lie 14 bases apart. Collaborating institutions collected whole blood in K2EDTA tubes following their own protocols. For TCRbeta analysis, collaborators shipped samples in one of three forms: frozen whole blood, isolated PBMCs, or DNA extracted from either of those sample types. On this clone itself: The specificity of this receptor is unknown. Base-call qualities are not available, and no considerably larger clone is one nucleotide away.

Material for sequencing was peripheral blood. The chain is assembled from TRBV28 and TRBJ2-2; the D gene cannot be resolved reliably. The sequence was obtained from a human donor in a cohort sampled during active COVID-19. The nucleotides read TGTGCCAGCAGTTTAGGAGCCAGCGATACCACCGGGGAGCTGTTTTTT. Translated, it reads CASSLGASDTTGELFF.